The 5 T cell receptor beta chains given below trace back to one sample, sequenced in a study of cytomegalovirus exposure and HLA in healthy donors. The study ran its PCR with 60 Vbeta and 13 Jbeta primers. Profiling relied on immunoSEQ multiplex PCR, and the TCRdb table lists in-frame clones only, not all of them. The sample includes some 120,000 clones, around 81% of them seen just once. The sequenced sample consisted of PBMCs. These receptor sequences come from a female donor in good health and CMV-seronegative.

The gene calls are TRBV7-7 and TRBJ1-3; D is unclear. V shed 6 bases and J shed 3 bases, with 9 bases lying between them. The germline gives CDR1 SSHAT, CDR2 FNYEAQ (reference sequence). This CDR3 spans 13 amino acids. This CDR3 is CASSRGFGNTIYF. CDR3 DNA sequence: TGTGCCAGCAGTCGAGGTTTTGGAAACACCATATATTTT.

About this clone itself: An end of the junction does not agree with germline; a read error may underlie this. The chain links TRBV7-8 to TRBJ2-6; tentative D call: TRBD1 (5 bases). Per germline, CDR1 SGHVS and CDR2 FQNEAQ. CDR3 size: 16 residues. CDR3 region: CASSLGQFSGANGLTF. The CDR3 DNA follows: TGTGCCAGCAGCTTAGGACAGTTCTCTGGGGCCAACGGCCTGACTTTC.

The rearrangement links TRBV14 to TRBJ2-5; a possible D gene is TRBD2 (5 bases). The DNA end is more similar to TRBJ2-7, so the J call may be wrong. Germline CDR1 SGHDN, CDR2 FVKESK. The CDR3 runs to 13 residues. The CDR3 DNA sequence: TGTGCCAGCAGCCAAGTCGGGATCTACGAGCAGTACTTC. Amino acids: CASSQVGIYEQYF.

The chain links TRBV7-9 to TRBJ2-3, with D unresolved. This CDR3 contains 12 residues. V was trimmed by 5 bases and J by 4 bases, leaving 7 bases between them. Germline-derived CDR1 and CDR2 are SEHNR and FQNEAQ (reference sequence). In DNA form, the CDR3 reads TGTGCCAGCAGCCTATCGTCAGATACGCAGTATTTT. Amino acids: CASSLSSDTQYF.

The rearrangement links TRBV5-6 to TRBJ2-1; 11 bases map to TRBD1. The CDR3 runs 14 residues. CDR1 SGHDT and CDR2 YYEEEE come from the germline V gene. After removal of 4 bases from V and 11 bases from J, the junction contained 8 bases not matched to a gene. The CDR3 region is CASSRDRGAEKQFF. The DNA for the CDR3 is TGTGCCAGCAGCCGGGACAGGGGGGCAGAAAAGCAGTTCTTC.